The clone carrying this T cell receptor beta chain was seen a handful of times. Clinical history as reported by participants underpinned cohort assignment. The data stem from a study of blood T cell repertoires in COVID-19. Study as a whole: Sites across the United States, Italy and Spain contributed samples from acute and convalescent COVID-19.

There are 14 residues in the CDR3. Looked up from germline, CDR1 is SGHRS and CDR2 is YFSETQ. The V and J ends lost 6 bases and 9 bases, in that order; junction bases with no gene match: 6. Clones were sequenced by immunoSEQ multiplex PCR, and TCRdb holds only the in-frame ones, with some missing. The sample records roughly 500,000 clones, about 85% being singletons. The clonotype comes from a woman aged 60-70 years who had recovered from COVID-19. Sample: PBMCs or T cells enriched from blood (not recorded which). V is TRBV5-1 and J is TRBJ1-6; TRBD1 aligns across 10 bases. The CDR3 sequence is CASTKTGGSSPLHF. For the CDR3, the DNA is TGCGCCAGCACTAAGACAGGGGGCAGTTCACCCCTCCACTTT.